A selection of T cell receptor beta chains follows, all from one sample in a study of blood T cell repertoires in COVID-19. Assay used: immunoSEQ multiplex PCR; TCRdb lists only in-frame clones, some missing. The sample carries 300,000 to 350,000 clones, 90% recorded once. Material for sequencing was PBMCs or T cells enriched from blood (not recorded which). Receptors were obtained from a woman aged 18-30 years with acute COVID-19. Each CDR3 is given with its conserved first and last residue. The D gene is left open where the match is weak. Expanded clones get a size class; other rows say once, few or many, or leave the size out.

size	J	D	V	CDR3	DNA
-	TRBJ2-7	-	TRBV27	CASSSHLVYEQYF	TGTGCCAGCAGTAGTCACTTAGTCTACGAGCAGTACTTC
-	TRBJ1-6	-	TRBV7-9	CASSTHENSPLHF	TGTGCCAGCAGCACTCACGAAAATTCACCCCTCCACTTT
-	TRBJ2-1	-	TRBV9	CASSVERDTAVF	TGTGCCAGCAGCGTAGAACGGGACACGGCAGTCTTC
-	TRBJ1-3	-	TRBV21-1	CASSSPLFRARSGNTIYF	TGTGCCAGCAGCAGTCCACTGTTCAGGGCCCGCTCTGGAAACACCATATATTTT
-	TRBJ1-5	TRBD1	TRBV6-1	CASSASFRTGRQPQHF	TGTGCCAGCAGTGCATCTTTCCGGACAGGGCGGCAGCCCCAGCATTTT
-	TRBJ1-2	-	TRBV28	CASSSSGQAIYGYTF	-
-	TRBJ2-1	-	TRBV19	CASSIAGGGRAIEQFF	TGTGCCAGTAGTATAGCAGGGGGCGGGAGGGCCATTGAGCAGTTCTTC
-	TRBJ2-1	TRBD2	TRBV30	CAWSVLGLAKEQFF	TGTGCCTGGAGTGTTTTGGGACTAGCCAAGGAGCAGTTCTTC
-	TRBJ1-6	-	TRBV21-1	CASSGRTVDSPLHF	TGTGCCAGCAGCGGACGGACTGTTGATTCACCCCTCCACTTT
-	TRBJ2-3	TRBD2	TRBV11-3	CASSLVGGLTSGLYF	TGTGCCAGCAGCTTAGTCGGGGGACTGACTAGCGGGTTGTATTTT
-	TRBJ2-7	-	TRBV7-9	CASSLDLRLTVEQYF	TGTGCCAGCAGCTTAGATTTACGCCTCACGGTCGAGCAGTACTTC
-	TRBJ2-7	-	TRBV28	CASSLSSGRSYEQYF	TGTGCCAGCAGTTTAAGCTCAGGGCGCTCCTACGAGCAGTACTTC
-	TRBJ1-1	-	TRBV19	CASSISGYGVTEAFF	TGTGCCAGTAGTATTTCTGGATACGGGGTCACTGAAGCTTTCTTT
once	TRBJ1-1	-	TRBV12-3/TRBV12-4	CASSLGGLGAFF	TGTGCCAGCAGTTTAGGGGGGCTGGGAGCTTTCTTT
-	TRBJ1-6	-	TRBV10-3	CAISESGALIDSPLHF	TGTGCCATCAGTGAGAGCGGGGCGTTAATAGATTCACCCCTCCACTTT
-	TRBJ1-5	TRBD1	TRBV19	CASSDRDVQPQHF	TGTGCCAGTAGTGACAGGGACGTCCAGCCCCAGCATTTT
-	TRBJ2-7	TRBD2	TRBV27	CASTREGTQTYEQYF	TGTGCCAGCACCCGGGAGGGAACACAAACCTACGAGCAGTACTTC